A selection of T cell receptor beta chains follows, all from one sample in a study of blood T cell repertoires in COVID-19. Only in-frame clones appear in the TCRdb table, and some are missing; sequencing was by immunoSEQ multiplex PCR. The sample yields about 120,000 clones, nearly 90% seen once. Sequenced input: peripheral blood. These receptors were obtained from a woman aged 55-70 years with COVID-19, enrolled during active disease. The CDR3 runs from the conserved cysteine through the conserved F or W. The D gene is left open where the match is weak. The size field is filled for only some rows; it gives once, few, many or a size class.

D: TRBD1; V: TRBV7-6; size: NA; J: TRBJ1-1; CDR3: CASSWTGDLNTEAFF; DNA: TGTGCCAGCAGCTGGACAGGGGATTTGAACACTGAAGCTTTCTTT
D: TRBD1; V: TRBV6-5; size: NA; J: TRBJ1-3; CDR3: CASYGQGIVGNTIYF; DNA: TGTGCCAGCTACGGACAGGGTATCGTTGGAAACACCATATATTTT
D: NA; V: TRBV6-5; size: NA; J: TRBJ2-3; CDR3: CASSYRAAGADTQYF; DNA: TGTGCCAGCAGTTACCGGGCAGCAGGGGCAGATACGCAGTATTTT
D: NA; V: TRBV6-2/TRBV6-3; size: NA; J: TRBJ1-5; CDR3: CASSTLRAFDSQPQHF; DNA: TGTGCCAGCAGTACTCTCAGGGCGTTCGACAGTCAGCCCCAGCATTTT
D: TRBD1; V: TRBV3-1/TRBV3-2; size: once; J: TRBJ2-7; CDR3: CASSQVTGAYEQYF; DNA: TGTGCCAGCAGCCAAGTGACAGGGGCCTACGAGCAGTACTTC
D: NA; V: TRBV5-5; size: NA; J: TRBJ1-3; CDR3: CASSFPEDSAGNTIYF; DNA: TGTGCCAGCAGCTTCCCTGAGGACTCAGCTGGAAACACCATATATTTT
D: NA; V: TRBV24-1; size: few; J: TRBJ2-5; CDR3: CATSDFRGETQYF; DNA: TGTGCCACCAGTGATTTTCGGGGAGAGACCCAGTACTTC
D: TRBD1; V: TRBV16; size: NA; J: TRBJ2-7; CDR3: CASSQQQGVYEQYF; DNA: TGTGCCAGCAGCCAACAACAGGGGGTCTACGAGCAGTACTTC
D: TRBD1; V: TRBV7-6; size: few; J: TRBJ1-6; CDR3: CASSSGQGDNSPLHF; DNA: TGTGCCAGCAGCTCCGGACAGGGGGATAATTCACCCCTCCACTTT
D: TRBD2; V: TRBV9; size: NA; J: TRBJ2-7; CDR3: CASSIGTSGGLTHEQYF; DNA: TGTGCCAGCAGCATCGGGACTAGCGGGGGGCTTACCCACGAGCAGTACTTC
D: NA; V: TRBV9; size: few; J: TRBJ2-2; CDR3: CASSVARRGRTGELFF; DNA: TGTGCCAGCAGCGTAGCTAGGCGGGGGCGCACCGGGGAGCTGTTTTTT
D: NA; V: TRBV9; size: NA; J: TRBJ1-1; CDR3: CASSPQGEAFF; DNA: TGTGCCAGCAGCCCGCAGGGGGAAGCTTTCTTT
D: TRBD2; V: TRBV11-2; size: NA; J: TRBJ2-7; CDR3: CASSLDRDYSYEQYF; DNA: TGTGCCAGCAGCTTAGACAGGGACTACTCCTACGAGCAGTACTTC
D: TRBD1; V: TRBV9; size: NA; J: TRBJ1-1; CDR3: CASSMTGIQGNTEAFF; DNA: TGTGCCAGCAGCATGACAGGGATCCAGGGAAACACTGAAGCTTTCTTT
D: NA; V: TRBV9; size: NA; J: TRBJ2-1; CDR3: CASSAAGGEQFF; DNA: TGTGCCAGCAGTGCAGCCGGGGGTGAGCAGTTCTTC
D: NA; V: TRBV19; size: NA; J: TRBJ1-5; CDR3: CASSIGGQLNQPQHF; DNA: TGTGCCAGTAGTATAGGAGGACAGCTAAATCAGCCCCAGCATTTT
D: TRBD2; V: TRBV4-3; size: NA; J: TRBJ2-3; CDR3: CASSAASGGAGTDTQYF; DNA: TGCGCCAGCAGTGCGGCTAGCGGGGGGGCCGGCACAGATACGCAGTATTTT
D: TRBD1; V: TRBV6-5; size: NA; J: TRBJ1-5; CDR3: CASSYSRQGGQPQHF; DNA: TGTGCCAGCAGTTACTCGAGACAGGGCGGTCAGCCCCAGCATTTT
D: NA; V: TRBV9; size: NA; J: TRBJ2-2; CDR3: CASSVGSNVNTGELFF; DNA: TGTGCCAGCAGCGTAGGGAGTAACGTGAACACCGGGGAGCTGTTTTTT
D: TRBD1; V: TRBV4-2; size: NA; J: TRBJ1-3; CDR3: CASSQEIGQGVGGNTIYF; DNA: TGTGCCAGCAGCCAAGAAATTGGTCAGGGGGTAGGTGGAAACACCATATATTTT
D: TRBD1; V: TRBV6-5; size: NA; J: TRBJ1-2; CDR3: CASSNTGDYGYTF; DNA: TGTGCCAGCAGTAACACAGGGGACTATGGCTACACCTTC
D: TRBD1; V: TRBV14; size: NA; J: TRBJ2-1; CDR3: CASSLGPGTGIYNEQFF; DNA: TGTGCCAGCAGCCTCGGACCCGGGACAGGCATTTACAATGAGCAGTTCTTC
D: NA; V: TRBV9; size: NA; J: TRBJ2-2; CDR3: CASSGGRGGTGELFF; DNA: TGTGCCAGCAGCGGAGGGCGGGGTGGCACCGGGGAGCTGTTTTTT
D: TRBD1; V: TRBV11-1; size: NA; J: TRBJ2-7; CDR3: CASSSPGTATYEQYF; DNA: TGTGCCAGCAGCTCCCCCGGGACAGCGACCTACGAGCAGTACTTC
D: TRBD1; V: TRBV3-1/TRBV3-2; size: NA; J: TRBJ1-1; CDR3: CASSQLRQGTEAFF; DNA: TGTGCCAGCAGCCAACTTAGACAGGGAACTGAAGCTTTCTTT
D: NA; V: TRBV11-2; size: once; J: TRBJ2-2; CDR3: CASSPVGRGTGELFF; DNA: TGTGCCAGCAGCCCGGTGGGTAGAGGCACCGGGGAGCTGTTTTTT
D: NA; V: TRBV19; size: NA; J: TRBJ2-1; CDR3: CASSSRGFKGQFF; DNA: TGTGCCAGTAGTTCCCGGGGGTTTAAGGGGCAGTTCTTC
D: TRBD2; V: TRBV19; size: NA; J: TRBJ2-5; CDR3: CASRGTSGGYQETQYF; DNA: TGTGCCAGTAGGGGGACTAGCGGGGGTTACCAAGAGACCCAGTACTTC
D: NA; V: TRBV6-4; size: NA; J: TRBJ1-1; CDR3: CARAGAEWFGGPNTEAFF; DNA: TGTGCCAGAGCAGGGGCGGAGTGGTTTGGGGGCCCAAACACTGAAGCTTTCTTT
D: NA; V: TRBV7-9; size: NA; J: TRBJ2-1; CDR3: CASSFQATYNEQFF; DNA: TGTGCCAGCAGCTTCCAAGCTACCTACAATGAGCAGTTCTTC
D: NA; V: TRBV29-1; size: NA; J: TRBJ1-2; CDR3: CSVETGYGYTF; DNA: TGCAGCGTTGAAACAGGTTATGGCTACACCTTC
D: TRBD1; V: TRBV19; size: NA; J: TRBJ1-1; CDR3: CASSMVGGQGASEAFF; DNA: TGTGCCAGTAGTATGGTAGGGGGACAGGGGGCGTCTGAAGCTTTCTTT
D: NA; V: TRBV5-4; size: NA; J: TRBJ1-5; CDR3: CASSLGGTRNQPQHF; DNA: TGTGCCAGCAGCTTGGGTGGGACACGAAATCAGCCCCAGCATTTT
D: NA; V: TRBV19; size: few; J: TRBJ1-2; CDR3: CASSDSIQGGYTF; DNA: TGTGCCAGTAGTGATTCCATTCAGGGTGGCTACACCTTC
D: NA; V: TRBV6-5; size: NA; J: TRBJ2-2; CDR3: CASSYASPTGELFF; DNA: TGTGCCAGCAGTTATGCTAGTCCCACCGGGGAGCTGTTTTTT
D: TRBD2; V: TRBV9; size: NA; J: TRBJ2-3; CDR3: CASSERTRKADTQYF; DNA: TGTGCCAGCAGCGAAAGGACTAGGAAGGCTGATACGCAGTATTTT
D: TRBD2; V: TRBV27; size: NA; J: TRBJ2-5; CDR3: CASSLTAGERETQYF; DNA: TGTGCCAGCAGTTTGACAGCGGGGGAACGTGAGACCCAGTACTTC
D: NA; V: TRBV18; size: NA; J: TRBJ1-4; CDR3: CASHGQNGEKLFF; DNA: TGTGCCAGTCATGGACAGAATGGTGAAAAACTGTTTTTT
D: NA; V: TRBV19; size: NA; J: TRBJ1-2; CDR3: CASSRIDRTNYGYTF; DNA: TGTGCCAGTAGTCGAATCGACAGGACTAACTATGGCTACACCTTC
D: NA; V: TRBV28; size: NA; J: TRBJ2-6; CDR3: CASGILSSGANVLTF; DNA: TGTGCCTCGGGGATATTAAGCTCTGGGGCCAACGTCCTGACTTTC
D: TRBD2; V: TRBV7-3; size: NA; J: TRBJ2-1; CDR3: CASSAGASGVHEQFF; DNA: TGTGCCAGCAGCGCCGGAGCTAGCGGGGTCCATGAGCAGTTCTTC
D: NA; V: TRBV19; size: NA; J: TRBJ1-1; CDR3: CASSLPGGGPEAFF; DNA: TGTGCCAGTAGTCTCCCGGGGGGGGGCCCTGAAGCTTTCTTT
D: TRBD1; V: TRBV18; size: NA; J: TRBJ2-7; CDR3: CASSPGQGSRYEQYF; DNA: TGTGCCAGCTCACCGGGACAGGGGAGTAGATACGAGCAGTACTTC
D: NA; V: TRBV7-2; size: NA; J: TRBJ2-4; CDR3: CASSLASGEAKNIQYF; DNA: TGTGCCAGCAGCTTAGCTTCAGGGGAAGCCAAAAACATTCAGTACTTC
D: NA; V: TRBV19; size: NA; J: TRBJ1-2; CDR3: CASSSMGSNGYTF; DNA: TGTGCCAGTAGTTCCATGGGGAGCAATGGCTACACCTTC
D: TRBD1; V: TRBV7-8; size: NA; J: TRBJ1-5; CDR3: CASSLTVTGGQPQHF; DNA: TGTGCCAGCAGCTTAACGGTCACAGGGGGTCAGCCCCAGCATTTT
D: NA; V: TRBV4-2; size: NA; J: TRBJ1-4; CDR3: CASSPQTDSGLFF; DNA: TGTGCCAGCAGCCCACAGACCGACTCGGGGCTGTTTTTT
D: TRBD2; V: TRBV7-6; size: once; J: TRBJ2-3; CDR3: CASSLVSLANVPDTQYF; DNA: TGTGCCAGCAGCTTAGTGTCACTAGCGAACGTTCCAGATACGCAGTATTTT
D: TRBD2; V: TRBV27; size: NA; J: TRBJ2-5; CDR3: CATGLVGETQYF; DNA: TGTGCCACCGGACTAGTCGGCGAGACCCAGTACTTC
D: NA; V: TRBV7-2; size: NA; J: TRBJ1-1; CDR3: CASSLYDGRGTEAFF; DNA: TGTGCCAGCAGCCTTTACGACGGGAGGGGCACTGAAGCTTTCTTT
D: NA; V: TRBV11-3; size: few; J: TRBJ1-6; CDR3: CASTLIPLFSNSPLHF; DNA: TGTGCCAGCACCCTTATCCCTCTCTTTTCCAATTCACCCCTCCACTTT